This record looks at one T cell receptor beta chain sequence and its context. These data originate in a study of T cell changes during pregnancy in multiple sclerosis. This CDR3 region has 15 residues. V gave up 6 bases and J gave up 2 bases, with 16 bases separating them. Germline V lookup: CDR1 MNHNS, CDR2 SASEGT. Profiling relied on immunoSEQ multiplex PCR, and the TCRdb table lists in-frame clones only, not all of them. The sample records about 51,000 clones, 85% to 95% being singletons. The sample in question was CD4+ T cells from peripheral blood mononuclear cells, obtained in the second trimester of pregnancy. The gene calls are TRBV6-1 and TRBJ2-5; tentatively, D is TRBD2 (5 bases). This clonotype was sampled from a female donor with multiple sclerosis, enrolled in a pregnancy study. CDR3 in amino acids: CASRSPWTSQETQYF. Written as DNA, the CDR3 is TGTGCCAGCAGGTCACCGTGGACTTCGCAAGAGACCCAGTACTTC.